This entry concerns a single T cell receptor (beta chain). Its specificity is not known. The sample comes from a study of memory B cells and T cells in multiple sclerosis. Assay: immunoSEQ multiplex PCR; the TCRdb copy retains only in-frame clones and omits some. The sample has over 35,000 clones, over 75% seen once; the top ten hold approximately 1.2%. General study results and limits: Normalization was needed because clone-set size differences affected shared clonotype counts.

After stimulus-free culture, autoproliferating CFSE-dim and non-proliferating CFSE-high T cells were sequenced separately. Fewer than 55 million CFSE-labeled PBMCs were cultured around 7 days unstimulated, then replicate wells were pooled. Without exogenous stimuli, roughly 0.49 uM CFSE-labeled PBMCs were cultured serum-free. Germline CDR1 is ENHRY and CDR2 is SYGVKD. The CDR3 consists of 16 residues. Trimming took 0 bases from V and 7 from J; bases not matched to a gene: 8. The rearrangement joins TRBV10-3 to TRBJ1-4; 7 nucleotides line up with TRBD1. This TCR was recovered from a human donor with multiple sclerosis. The sequenced sample was PBMCs from blood kept in culture. The CDR3 reads CAISESEGAAGEKLFF. In nucleotides, the CDR3 is TGTGCCATCAGTGAGTCTGAGGGGGCAGCGGGTGAAAAACTGTTTTTT.